This TCR beta chain was profiled in a study of T cell responses to AZD1222 COVID-19 vaccine. Overall study results and limits: Per reports, nearly half of all spike-specific TCRs target regions that are unmutated in variants. Baseline seropositivity characterized only a handful of AZD1222 recipients. Repertoires were collected only later (after the peak T cell response had occurred). After two AZD1222 doses, spike-specific TCR breadth and depth rose versus day 0.

Germline lookup yields CDR1 SGHTS and CDR2 YDEGEE. CDR3 length: 16 residues. Trimming removed 4 bases from V and 0 bases from J; junction bases left unmatched: 7. Concerning this clone: Its antigen remains unknown.

Only in-frame clones appear in the TCRdb table, and some are missing; sequencing was by immunoSEQ multiplex PCR. The table records about 150,000 clones, about 88% of them present only once. Sequencing was performed on peripheral blood, taken after recovery from COVID-19. This TCR was recovered from an adult who had recovered from COVID-19. The chain uses TRBV5-8 and TRBJ1-5, with TRBD1 matching over 7 bases. The CDR3 DNA reads TGTGCCAGCAGCGAGACAGGGCCATATAGCAATCAGCCCCAGCATTTT. This encodes CASSETGPYSNQPQHF.